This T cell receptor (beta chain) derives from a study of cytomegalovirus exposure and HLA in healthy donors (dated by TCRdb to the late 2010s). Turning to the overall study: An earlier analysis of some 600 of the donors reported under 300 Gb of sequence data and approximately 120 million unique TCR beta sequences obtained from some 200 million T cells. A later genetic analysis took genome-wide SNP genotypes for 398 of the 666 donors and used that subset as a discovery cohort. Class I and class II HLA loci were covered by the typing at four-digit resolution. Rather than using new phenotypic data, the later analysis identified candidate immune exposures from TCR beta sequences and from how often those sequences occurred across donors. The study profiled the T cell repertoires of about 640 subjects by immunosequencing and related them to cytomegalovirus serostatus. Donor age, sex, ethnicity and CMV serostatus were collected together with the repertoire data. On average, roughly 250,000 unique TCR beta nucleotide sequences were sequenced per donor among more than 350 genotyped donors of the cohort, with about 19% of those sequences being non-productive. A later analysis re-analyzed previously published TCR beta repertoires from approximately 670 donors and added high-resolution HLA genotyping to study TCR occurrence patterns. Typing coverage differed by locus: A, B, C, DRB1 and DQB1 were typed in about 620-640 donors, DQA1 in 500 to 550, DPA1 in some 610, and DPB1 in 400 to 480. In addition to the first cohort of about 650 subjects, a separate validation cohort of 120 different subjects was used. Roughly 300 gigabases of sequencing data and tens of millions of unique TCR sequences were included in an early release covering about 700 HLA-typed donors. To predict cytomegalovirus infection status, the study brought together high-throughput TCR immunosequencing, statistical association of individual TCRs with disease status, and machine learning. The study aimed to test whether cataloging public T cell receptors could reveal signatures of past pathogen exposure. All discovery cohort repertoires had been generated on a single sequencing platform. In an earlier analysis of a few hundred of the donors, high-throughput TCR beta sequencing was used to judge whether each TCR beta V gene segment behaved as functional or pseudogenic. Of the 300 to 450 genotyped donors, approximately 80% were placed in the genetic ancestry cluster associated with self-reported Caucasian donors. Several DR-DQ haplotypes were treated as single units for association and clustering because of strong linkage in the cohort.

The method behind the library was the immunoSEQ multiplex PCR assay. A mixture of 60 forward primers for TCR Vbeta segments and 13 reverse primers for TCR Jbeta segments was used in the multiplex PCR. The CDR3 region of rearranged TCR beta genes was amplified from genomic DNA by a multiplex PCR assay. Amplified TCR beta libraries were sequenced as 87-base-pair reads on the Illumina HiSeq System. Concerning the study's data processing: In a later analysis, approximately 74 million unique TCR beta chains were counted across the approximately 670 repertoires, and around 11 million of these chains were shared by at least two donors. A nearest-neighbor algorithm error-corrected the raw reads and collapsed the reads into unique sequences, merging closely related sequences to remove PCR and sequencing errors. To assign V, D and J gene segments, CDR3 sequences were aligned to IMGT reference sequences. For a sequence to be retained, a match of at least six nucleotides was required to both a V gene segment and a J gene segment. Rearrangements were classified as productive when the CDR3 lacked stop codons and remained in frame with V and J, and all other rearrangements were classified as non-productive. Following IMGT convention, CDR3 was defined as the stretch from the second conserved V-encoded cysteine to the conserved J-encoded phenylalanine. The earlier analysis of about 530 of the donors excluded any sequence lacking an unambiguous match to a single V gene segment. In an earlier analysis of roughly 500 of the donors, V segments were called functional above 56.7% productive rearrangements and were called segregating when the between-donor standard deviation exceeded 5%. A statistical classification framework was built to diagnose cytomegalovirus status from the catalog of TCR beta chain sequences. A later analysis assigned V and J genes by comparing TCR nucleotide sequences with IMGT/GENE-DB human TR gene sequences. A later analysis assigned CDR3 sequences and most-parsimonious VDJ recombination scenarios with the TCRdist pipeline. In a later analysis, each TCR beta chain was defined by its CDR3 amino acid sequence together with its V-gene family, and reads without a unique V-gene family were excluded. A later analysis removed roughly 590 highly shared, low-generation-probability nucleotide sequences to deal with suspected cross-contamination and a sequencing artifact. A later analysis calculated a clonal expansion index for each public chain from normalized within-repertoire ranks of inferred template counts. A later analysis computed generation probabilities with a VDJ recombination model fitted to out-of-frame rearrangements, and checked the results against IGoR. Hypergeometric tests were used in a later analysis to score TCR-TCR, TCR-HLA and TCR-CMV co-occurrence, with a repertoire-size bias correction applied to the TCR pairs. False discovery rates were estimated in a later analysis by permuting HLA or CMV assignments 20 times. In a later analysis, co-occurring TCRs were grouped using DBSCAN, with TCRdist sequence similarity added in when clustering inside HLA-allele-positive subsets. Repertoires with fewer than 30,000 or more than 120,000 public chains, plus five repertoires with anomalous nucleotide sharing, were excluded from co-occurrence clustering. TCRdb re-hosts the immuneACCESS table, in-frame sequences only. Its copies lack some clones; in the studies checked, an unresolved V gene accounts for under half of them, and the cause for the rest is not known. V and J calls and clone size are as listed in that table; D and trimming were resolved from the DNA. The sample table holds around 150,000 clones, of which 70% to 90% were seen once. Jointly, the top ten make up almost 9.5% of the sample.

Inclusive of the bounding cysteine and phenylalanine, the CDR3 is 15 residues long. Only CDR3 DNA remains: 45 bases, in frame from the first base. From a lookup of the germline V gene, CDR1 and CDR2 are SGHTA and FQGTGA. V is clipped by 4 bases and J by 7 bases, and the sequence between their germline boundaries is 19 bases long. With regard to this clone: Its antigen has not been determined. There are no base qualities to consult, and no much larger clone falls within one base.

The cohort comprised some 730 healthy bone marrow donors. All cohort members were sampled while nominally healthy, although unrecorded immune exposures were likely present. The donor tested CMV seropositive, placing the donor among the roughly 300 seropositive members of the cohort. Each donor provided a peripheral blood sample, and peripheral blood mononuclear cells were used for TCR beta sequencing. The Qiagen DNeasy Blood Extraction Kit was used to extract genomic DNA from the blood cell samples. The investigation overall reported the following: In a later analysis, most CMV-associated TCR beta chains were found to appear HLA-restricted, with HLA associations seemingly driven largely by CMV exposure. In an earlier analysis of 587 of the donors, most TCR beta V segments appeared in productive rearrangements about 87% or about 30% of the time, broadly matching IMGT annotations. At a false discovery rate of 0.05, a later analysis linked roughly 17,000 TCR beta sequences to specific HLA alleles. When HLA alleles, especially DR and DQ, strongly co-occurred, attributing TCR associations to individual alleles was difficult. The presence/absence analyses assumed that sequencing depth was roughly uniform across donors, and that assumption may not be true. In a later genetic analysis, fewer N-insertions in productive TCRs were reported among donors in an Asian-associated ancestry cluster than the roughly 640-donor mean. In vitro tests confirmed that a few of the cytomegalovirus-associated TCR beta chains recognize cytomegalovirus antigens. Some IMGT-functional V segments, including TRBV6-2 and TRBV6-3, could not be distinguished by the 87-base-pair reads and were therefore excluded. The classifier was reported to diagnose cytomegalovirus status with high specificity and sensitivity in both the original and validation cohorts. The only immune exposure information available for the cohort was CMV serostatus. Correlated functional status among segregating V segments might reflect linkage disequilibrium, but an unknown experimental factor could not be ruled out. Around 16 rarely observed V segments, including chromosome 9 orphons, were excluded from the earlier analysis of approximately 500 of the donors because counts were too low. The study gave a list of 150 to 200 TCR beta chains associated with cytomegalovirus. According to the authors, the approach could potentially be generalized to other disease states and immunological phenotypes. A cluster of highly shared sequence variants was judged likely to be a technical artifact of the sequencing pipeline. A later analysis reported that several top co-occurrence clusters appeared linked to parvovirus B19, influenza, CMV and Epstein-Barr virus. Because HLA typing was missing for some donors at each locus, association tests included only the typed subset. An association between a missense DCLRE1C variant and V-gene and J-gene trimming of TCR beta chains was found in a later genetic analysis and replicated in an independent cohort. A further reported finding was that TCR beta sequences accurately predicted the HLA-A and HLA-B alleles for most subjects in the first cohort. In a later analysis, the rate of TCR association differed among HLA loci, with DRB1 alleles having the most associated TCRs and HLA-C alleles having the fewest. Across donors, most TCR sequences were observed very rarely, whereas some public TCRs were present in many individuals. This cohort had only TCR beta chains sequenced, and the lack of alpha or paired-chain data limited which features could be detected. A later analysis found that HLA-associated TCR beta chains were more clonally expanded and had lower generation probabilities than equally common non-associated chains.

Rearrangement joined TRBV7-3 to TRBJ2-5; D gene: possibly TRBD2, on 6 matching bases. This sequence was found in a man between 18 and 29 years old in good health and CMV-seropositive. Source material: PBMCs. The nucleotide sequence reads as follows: TGTGCCAGCAGCTCCACTGGGGGGACTGAGGTGACCCAGTACTTC. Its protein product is CASSSTGGTEVTQYF.